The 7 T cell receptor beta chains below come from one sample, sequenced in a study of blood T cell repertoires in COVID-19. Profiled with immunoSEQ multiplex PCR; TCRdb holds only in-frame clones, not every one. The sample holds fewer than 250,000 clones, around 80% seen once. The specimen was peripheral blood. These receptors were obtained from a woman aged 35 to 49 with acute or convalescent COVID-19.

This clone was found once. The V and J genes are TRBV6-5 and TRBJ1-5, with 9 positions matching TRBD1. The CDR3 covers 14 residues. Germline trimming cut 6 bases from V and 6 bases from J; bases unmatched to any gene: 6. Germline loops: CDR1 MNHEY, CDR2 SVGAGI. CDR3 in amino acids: CASRSTGGSQPQHF. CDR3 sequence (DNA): TGTGCCAGCAGATCTACAGGGGGCAGTCAGCCCCAGCATTTT.

CDR3 amino acids: CASSPGQPVEQYF. CDR3 coding DNA: TGCGCCAGCAGCCCGGGACAGCCTGTGGAGCAGTACTTC. The V call is TRBV5-1, the J call TRBJ2-7; 7 bases match TRBD1. The CDR3 spans 13 residues. Germline V gene lookup returns CDR1 SGHRS and CDR2 YFSETQ. V lost 4 bases and J lost 7; bases outside the gene matches: 8.

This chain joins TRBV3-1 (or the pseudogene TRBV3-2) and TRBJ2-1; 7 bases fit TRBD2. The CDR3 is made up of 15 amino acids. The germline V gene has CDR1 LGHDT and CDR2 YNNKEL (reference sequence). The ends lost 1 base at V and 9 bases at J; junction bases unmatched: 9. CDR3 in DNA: TGTGCCAGCAGCCAAGCCAGCGGGAATCAGGGTGAGCAGTTCTTC. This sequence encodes CASSQASGNQGEQFF.

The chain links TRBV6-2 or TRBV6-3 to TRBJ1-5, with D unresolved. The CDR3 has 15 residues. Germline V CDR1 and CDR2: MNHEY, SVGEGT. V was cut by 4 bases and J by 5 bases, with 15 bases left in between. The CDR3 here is CASSSGGPKHQPQHF. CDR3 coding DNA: TGTGCCAGCAGTTCTGGAGGTCCCAAGCATCAGCCCCAGCATTTT.

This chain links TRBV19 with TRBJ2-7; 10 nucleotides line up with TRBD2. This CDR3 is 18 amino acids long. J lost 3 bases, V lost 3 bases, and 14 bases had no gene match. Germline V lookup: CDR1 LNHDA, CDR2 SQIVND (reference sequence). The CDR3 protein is CASSISTSGYSPYYEQYF. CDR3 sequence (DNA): TGTGCCAGTAGTATCTCGACTAGCGGGTATTCTCCTTACTACGAGCAGTACTTC.

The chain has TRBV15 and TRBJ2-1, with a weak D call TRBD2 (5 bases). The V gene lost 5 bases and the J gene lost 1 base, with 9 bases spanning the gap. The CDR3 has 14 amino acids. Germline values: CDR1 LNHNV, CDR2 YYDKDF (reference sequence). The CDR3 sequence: CATSAGVSYNEQFF. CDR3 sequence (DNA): TGTGCCACCAGCGCGGGTGTTTCCTACAATGAGCAGTTCTTC.

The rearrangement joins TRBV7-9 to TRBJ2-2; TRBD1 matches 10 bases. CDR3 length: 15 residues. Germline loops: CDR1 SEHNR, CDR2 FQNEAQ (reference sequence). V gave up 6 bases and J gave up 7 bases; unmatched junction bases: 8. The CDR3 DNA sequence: TGTGCCAGCAGACCAGACAGGGGGCTGAACGGGGAGCTGTTTTTT. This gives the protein CASRPDRGLNGELFF.